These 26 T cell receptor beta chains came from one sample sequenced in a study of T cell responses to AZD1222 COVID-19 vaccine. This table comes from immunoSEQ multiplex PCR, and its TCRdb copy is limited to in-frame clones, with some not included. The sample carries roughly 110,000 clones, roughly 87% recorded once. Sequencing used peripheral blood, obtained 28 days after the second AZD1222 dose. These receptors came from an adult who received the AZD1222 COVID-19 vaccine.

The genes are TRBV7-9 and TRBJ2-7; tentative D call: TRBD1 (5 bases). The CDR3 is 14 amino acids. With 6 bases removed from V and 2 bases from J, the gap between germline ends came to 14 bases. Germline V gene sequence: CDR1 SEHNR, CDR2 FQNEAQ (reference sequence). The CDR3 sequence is CASRAQGPAYEQYF. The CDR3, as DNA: TGTGCCAGCAGGGCTCAGGGTCCGGCCTACGAGCAGTACTTC.

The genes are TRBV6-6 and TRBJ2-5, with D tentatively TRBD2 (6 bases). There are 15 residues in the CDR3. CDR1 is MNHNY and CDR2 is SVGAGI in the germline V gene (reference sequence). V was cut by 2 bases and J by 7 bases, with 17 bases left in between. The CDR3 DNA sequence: TGTGCCAGCAGTTACCCGGCGGGGACTTTCGGGACCCAGTACTTC. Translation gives CASSYPAGTFGTQYF.

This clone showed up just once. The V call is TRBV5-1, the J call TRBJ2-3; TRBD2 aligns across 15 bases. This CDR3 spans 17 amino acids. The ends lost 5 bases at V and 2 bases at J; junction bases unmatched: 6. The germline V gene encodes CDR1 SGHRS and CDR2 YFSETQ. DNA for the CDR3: TGCGCCAGCAGTTATGGGACTAGCGGGGGGACCACAGATACGCAGTATTTT. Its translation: CASSYGTSGGTTDTQYF.

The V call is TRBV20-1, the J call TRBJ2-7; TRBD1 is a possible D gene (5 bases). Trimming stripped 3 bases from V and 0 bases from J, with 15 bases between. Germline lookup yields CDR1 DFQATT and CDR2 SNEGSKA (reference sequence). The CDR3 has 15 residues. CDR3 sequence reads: CSASGAAVSSYEQYF. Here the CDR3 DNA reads TGCAGTGCTAGTGGGGCGGCGGTTAGCTCCTACGAGCAGTACTTC.

DNA of the CDR3: TGTGCCAGCAGTCGAAACAGGGGAGGAGAGACCCAGTACTTC. This codes for CASSRNRGGETQYF. V and J are TRBV6-2 or TRBV6-3 and TRBJ2-5, with a possible D match to TRBD1 (7 bases). Trimming took off 5 bases at V and 4 bases at J, with 14 bases between the two ends. Germline V gene lookup returns CDR1 MNHEY and CDR2 SVGEGT. There are 14 residues in the CDR3.

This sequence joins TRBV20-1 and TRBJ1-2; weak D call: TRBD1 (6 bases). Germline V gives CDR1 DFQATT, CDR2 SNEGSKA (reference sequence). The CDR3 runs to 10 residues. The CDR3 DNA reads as TGCAGGGACTGGGACATTGGCTACACCTTC. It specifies CRDWDIGYTF.

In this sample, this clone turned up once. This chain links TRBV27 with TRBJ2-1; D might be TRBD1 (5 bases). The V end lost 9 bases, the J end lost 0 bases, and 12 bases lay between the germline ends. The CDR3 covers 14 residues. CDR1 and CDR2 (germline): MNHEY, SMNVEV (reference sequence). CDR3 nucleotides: TGTGCCAGAGCACAGGAAAGCTCCTACAATGAGCAGTTCTTC. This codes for CARAQESSYNEQFF.

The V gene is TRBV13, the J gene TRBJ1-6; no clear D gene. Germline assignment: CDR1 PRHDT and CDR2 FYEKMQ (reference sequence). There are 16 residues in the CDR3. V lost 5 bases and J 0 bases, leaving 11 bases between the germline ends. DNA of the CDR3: TGTGCCAGCAGCCTCCGGGCGAGCTCCTATAATTCACCCCTCCACTTT. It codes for CASSLRASSYNSPLHF.

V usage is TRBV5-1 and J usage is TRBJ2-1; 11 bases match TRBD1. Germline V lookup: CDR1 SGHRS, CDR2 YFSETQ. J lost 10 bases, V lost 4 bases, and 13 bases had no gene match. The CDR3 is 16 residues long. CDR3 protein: CASSAGTGGMAREQFF. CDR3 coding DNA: TGCGCCAGCAGCGCGGGGACAGGGGGGATGGCCCGGGAGCAGTTCTTC.

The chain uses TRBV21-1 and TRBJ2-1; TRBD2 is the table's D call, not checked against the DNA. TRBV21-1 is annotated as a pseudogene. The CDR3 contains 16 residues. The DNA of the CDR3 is TGTGCCAGCACCGGACTAGCGGGGGGCCCCTACAATGAGCAGTTCTTC. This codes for CASTGLAGGPYNEQFF.

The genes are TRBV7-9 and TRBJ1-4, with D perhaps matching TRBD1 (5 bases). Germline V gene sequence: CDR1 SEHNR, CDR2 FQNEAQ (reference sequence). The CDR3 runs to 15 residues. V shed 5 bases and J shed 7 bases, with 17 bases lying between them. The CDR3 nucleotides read TGTGCCAGCAGCCGGGAATCAGGGAGGATTGAAAAACTGTTTTTT. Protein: CASSRESGRIEKLFF.

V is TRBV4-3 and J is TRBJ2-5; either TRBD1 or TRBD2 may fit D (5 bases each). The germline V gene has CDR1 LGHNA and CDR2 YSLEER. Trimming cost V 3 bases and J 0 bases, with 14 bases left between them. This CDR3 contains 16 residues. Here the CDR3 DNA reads TGCGCCAGCAGCCAGGGACGTTTGGGGTACCAAGAGACCCAGTACTTC. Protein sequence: CASSQGRLGYQETQYF.

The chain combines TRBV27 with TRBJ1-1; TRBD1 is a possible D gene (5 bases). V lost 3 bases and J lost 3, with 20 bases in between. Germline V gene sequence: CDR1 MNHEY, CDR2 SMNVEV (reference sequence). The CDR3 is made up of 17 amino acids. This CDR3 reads CASSFHGAGSQDTEAFF. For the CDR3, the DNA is TGTGCCAGCAGTTTTCACGGGGCAGGAAGTCAGGACACTGAAGCTTTCTTT.

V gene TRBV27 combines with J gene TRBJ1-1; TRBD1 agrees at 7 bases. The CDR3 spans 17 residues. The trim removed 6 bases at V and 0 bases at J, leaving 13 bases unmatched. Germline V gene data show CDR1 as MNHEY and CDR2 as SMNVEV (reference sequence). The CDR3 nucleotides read TGTGCCAGCAGACCAACAGGGGAAAGCGATATGAACACTGAAGCTTTCTTT. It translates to CASRPTGESDMNTEAFF.

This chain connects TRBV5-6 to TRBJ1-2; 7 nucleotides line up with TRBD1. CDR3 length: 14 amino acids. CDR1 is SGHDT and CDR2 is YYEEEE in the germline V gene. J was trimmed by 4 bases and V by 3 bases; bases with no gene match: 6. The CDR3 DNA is TGTGCCAGCAGCTCCGGGACAGTTATCTATGGCTACACCTTC. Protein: CASSSGTVIYGYTF.

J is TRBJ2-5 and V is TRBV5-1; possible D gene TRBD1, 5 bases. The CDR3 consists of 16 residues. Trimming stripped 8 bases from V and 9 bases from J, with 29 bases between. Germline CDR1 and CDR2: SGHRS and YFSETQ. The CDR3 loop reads CARPRQPPPHNPPQYF. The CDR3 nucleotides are TGCGCCAGACCTCGACAGCCCCCACCTCACAATCCCCCCCAGTACTTC. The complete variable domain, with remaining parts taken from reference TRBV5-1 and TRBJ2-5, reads KAGVTQTPRYLIKTRGQQVTLSCSPISGHRSVSWYQQTPGQGLQFLFEYFSETQRNKGNFPGRFSGRQFSNSRSEMNVSTLELGDSALYLCARPRQPPPHNPPQYFGPGTRLLVL.

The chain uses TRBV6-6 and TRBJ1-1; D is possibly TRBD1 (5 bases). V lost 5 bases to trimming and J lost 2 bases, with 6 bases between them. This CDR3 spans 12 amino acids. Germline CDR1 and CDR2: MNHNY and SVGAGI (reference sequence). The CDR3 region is CASSQGNTEAFF. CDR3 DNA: TGTGCCAGCAGTCAGGGAAACACTGAAGCTTTCTTT.

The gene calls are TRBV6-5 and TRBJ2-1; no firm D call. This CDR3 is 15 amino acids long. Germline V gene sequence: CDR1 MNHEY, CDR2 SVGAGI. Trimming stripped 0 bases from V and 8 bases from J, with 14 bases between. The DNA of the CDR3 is TGTGCCAGCAGTTACTCGTATGGCCTCGGCGATGAGCAGTTCTTC. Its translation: CASSYSYGLGDEQFF.

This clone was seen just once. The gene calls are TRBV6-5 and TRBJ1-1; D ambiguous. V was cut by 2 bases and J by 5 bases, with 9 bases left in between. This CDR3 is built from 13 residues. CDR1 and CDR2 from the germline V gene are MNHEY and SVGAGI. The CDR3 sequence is CASSYSFRTEAFF. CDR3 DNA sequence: TGTGCCAGCAGTTACAGCTTTAGGACTGAAGCTTTCTTT.

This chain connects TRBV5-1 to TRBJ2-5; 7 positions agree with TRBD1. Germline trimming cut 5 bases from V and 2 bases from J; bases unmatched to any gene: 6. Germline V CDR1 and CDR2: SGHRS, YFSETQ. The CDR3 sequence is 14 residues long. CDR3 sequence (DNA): TGCGCCAGCAGTTCCGGGACAGCACAAGAGACCCAGTACTTC. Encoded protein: CASSSGTAQETQYF.

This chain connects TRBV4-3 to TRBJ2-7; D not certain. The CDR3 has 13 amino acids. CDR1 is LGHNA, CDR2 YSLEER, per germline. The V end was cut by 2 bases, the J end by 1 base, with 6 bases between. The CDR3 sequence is CASSQSLSYEQYF. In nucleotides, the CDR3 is TGCGCCAGCAGCCAATCGTTATCCTACGAGCAGTACTTC.

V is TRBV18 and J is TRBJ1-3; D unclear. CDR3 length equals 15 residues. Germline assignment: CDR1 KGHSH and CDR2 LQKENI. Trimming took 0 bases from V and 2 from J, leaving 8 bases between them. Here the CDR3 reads CASSPPGATGNTIYF. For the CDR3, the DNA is TGTGCCAGCTCACCACCGGGAGCCACTGGAAACACCATATATTTT. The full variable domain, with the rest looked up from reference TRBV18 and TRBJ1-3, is NAGVMQNPRHLVRRRGQEARLRCSPMKGHSHVYWYRQLPEEGLKFMVYLQKENIIDESGMPKERFSAEFPKEGPSILRIQQVVRGDSAAYFCASSPPGATGNTIYFGEGSWLTVV.

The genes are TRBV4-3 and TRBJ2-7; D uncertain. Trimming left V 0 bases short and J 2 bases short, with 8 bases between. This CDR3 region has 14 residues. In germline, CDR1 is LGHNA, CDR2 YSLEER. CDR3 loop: CASSQDLTAYEQYF. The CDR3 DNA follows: TGCGCCAGCAGCCAAGATTTAACAGCCTACGAGCAGTACTTC.

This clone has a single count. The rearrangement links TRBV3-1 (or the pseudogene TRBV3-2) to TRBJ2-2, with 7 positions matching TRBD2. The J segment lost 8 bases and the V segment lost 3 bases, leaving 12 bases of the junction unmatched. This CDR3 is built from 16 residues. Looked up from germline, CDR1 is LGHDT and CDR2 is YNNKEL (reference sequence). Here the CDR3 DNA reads TGTGCCAGCAGCCACACCCTAGGACTAGATACTGGGGAGCTGTTTTTT. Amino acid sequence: CASSHTLGLDTGELFF.

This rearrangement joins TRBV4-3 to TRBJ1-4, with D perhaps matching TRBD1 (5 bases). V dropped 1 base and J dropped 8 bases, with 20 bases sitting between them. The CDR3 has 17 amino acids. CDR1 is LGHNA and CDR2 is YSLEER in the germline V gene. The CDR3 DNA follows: TGCGCCAGCAGCCAAGCCCTCCCGTGGCAGGGAGGAGAAAAACTGTTTTTT. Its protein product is CASSQALPWQGGEKLFF.

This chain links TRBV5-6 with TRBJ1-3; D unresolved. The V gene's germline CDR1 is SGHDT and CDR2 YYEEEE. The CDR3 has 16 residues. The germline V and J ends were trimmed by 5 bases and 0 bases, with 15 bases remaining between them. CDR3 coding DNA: TGTGCCAGCAGTGAGGCGGCGGGCTACTCTGGAAACACCATATATTTT. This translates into CASSEAAGYSGNTIYF. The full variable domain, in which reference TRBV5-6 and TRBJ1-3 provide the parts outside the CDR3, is DAGVTQSPTHLIKTRGQQVTLRCSPKSGHDTVSWYQQALGQGPQFIFQYYEEEERQRGNFPDRFSGHQFPNYSSELNVNALLLGDSALYLCASSEAAGYSGNTIYFGEGSWLTVV.